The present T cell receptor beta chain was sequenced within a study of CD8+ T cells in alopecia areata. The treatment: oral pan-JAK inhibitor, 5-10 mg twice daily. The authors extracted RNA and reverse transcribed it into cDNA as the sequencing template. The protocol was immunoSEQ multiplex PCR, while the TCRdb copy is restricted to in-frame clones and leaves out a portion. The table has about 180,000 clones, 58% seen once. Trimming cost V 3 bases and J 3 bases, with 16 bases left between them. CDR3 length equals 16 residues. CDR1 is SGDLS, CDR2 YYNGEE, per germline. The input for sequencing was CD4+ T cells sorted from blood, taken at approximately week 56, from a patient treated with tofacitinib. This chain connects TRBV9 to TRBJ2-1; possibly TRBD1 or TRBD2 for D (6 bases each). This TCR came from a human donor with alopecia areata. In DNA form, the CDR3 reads TGTGCCAGCAGCGGACCCCTCGGGGGCCACTACAATGAGCAGTTCTTC. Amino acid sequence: CASSGPLGGHYNEQFF.